These T cell receptor beta chains were read from a single sample in a study of cytomegalovirus exposure and HLA in healthy donors. Assay used: immunoSEQ multiplex PCR; TCRdb lists only in-frame clones, some missing. The table lists approximately 150,000 clones, roughly four fifths of them singletons. The specimen sequenced was PBMCs. All receptors come from a man younger than 40 in good health and CMV-seropositive. CDR3s include the opening cysteine and the closing phenylalanine or tryptophan. Fields, in order: V gene, clone size, D gene, J gene, CDR3 DNA, CDR3 protein. The D gene is left open where the match is weak. A clone size is listed for some rows: how often the clone was seen (once, few, many), or a class if it is expanded.

TRBV13,.,TRBD2,TRBJ2-4,TGTGCCAGCAGCCTAAGCGGGGGGGCGATTAAAAACATTCAGTACTTC,CASSLSGGAIKNIQYF
TRBV15,.,TRBD1,TRBJ1-4,TGTGCCACCAAGACAGGGGGCGGTGAAAAACTGTTTTTT,CATKTGGGEKLFF
TRBV30,.,TRBD2,TRBJ2-7,TGTGCCTGGAGTTCTCCACCACTAGCGGGAGTAGGGGAGCAGTACTTC,CAWSSPPLAGVGEQYF
TRBV6-5,.,TRBD2,TRBJ2-1,TGTGCCAGCAGTTCATTAGCGGGGGGGTCAAGTGAGCAGTTCTTC,CASSSLAGGSSEQFF
TRBV5-4,.,.,TRBJ1-3,TGTGCCAGCAGCTTTACGTCTGGGAGCCCAAGAAACACCATATATTTT,CASSFTSGSPRNTIYF
TRBV5-4,.,TRBD1,TRBJ2-1,TGTGCCAGCAGGCGTGGACAGGGTGGGGGTTACAATGAGCAGTTCTTC,CASRRGQGGGYNEQFF
TRBV7-9,.,TRBD1,TRBJ2-7,TGTGCCAGCAGCCAAAGACAGGGGTCCTACGAGCAGTACTTC,CASSQRQGSYEQYF
TRBV28,.,.,TRBJ1-5,TGTGCCAGCAGTCCCTTTAGCAATCAGCCCCAGCATTTT,CASSPFSNQPQHF
TRBV7-2,.,.,TRBJ1-3,TGTGCCAGCAGCTTACGGGGGAACTCTGGAAACACCATATATTTT,CASSLRGNSGNTIYF
TRBV27,.,.,TRBJ2-4,TGTGCCAGCAGTCCCCTAGGATTACTCGGAAACATTCAGTACTTC,CASSPLGLLGNIQYF
TRBV29-1,.,.,TRBJ2-2,TGCAGCGTTGAAGATCCCCTGCGGCGCGGGGAGCTGTTTTTT,CSVEDPLRRGELFF
TRBV6-5,once,.,TRBJ1-2,TGTGCCAGCAGTCCGAGAGGGAACTATGGCTACACCTTC,CASSPRGNYGYTF
TRBV4-2,.,TRBD2,TRBJ2-7,TGTGCCAGCAGCCAAGATCTCGGGCGGGAGGCCCCCTCCTACGAGCAGTACTTC,CASSQDLGREAPSYEQYF
TRBV29-1,.,.,TRBJ2-1,TGCAGCGTTGTAACGGGATCCGATGAGCAGTTCTTC,CSVVTGSDEQFF
TRBV7-2,.,TRBD2,TRBJ2-5,TGTGCCAGCAGCCCGGGACTAGCGGGGAAGTACCAAGAGACCCAGTACTTC,CASSPGLAGKYQETQYF
TRBV19,.,TRBD1,TRBJ1-3,TGTGCCAGTAGTATAGGACAGGGCTACGGAAACACCATATATTTT,CASSIGQGYGNTIYF
TRBV18,.,.,TRBJ1-5,TGTGCCAGCTCACCAAAGGGGTATAGCAATCAGCCCCAGCATTTT,CASSPKGYSNQPQHF
TRBV28,.,TRBD2,TRBJ2-1,TGTGCCAGCAGTTCCGGACTAGCGGGAGGGCATGAGCAGTTCTTC,CASSSGLAGGHEQFF
TRBV27,once,TRBD2,TRBJ2-1,TGTGCCAGCACCCGTGGGACTAGCGGATCCTACAATGAGCAGTTCTTC,CASTRGTSGSYNEQFF
TRBV19,once,TRBD1,TRBJ2-3,TGTGCCAGTAGTTCCGGGACAGGCACAGATACGCAGTATTTT,CASSSGTGTDTQYF
TRBV27,.,.,TRBJ2-7,TGTGCCAGCAGTTTACAGGGTTCCTACGAGCAGTACTTC,CASSLQGSYEQYF
TRBV6-1,.,TRBD2,TRBJ2-7,TGTGCCAGCAGTGAGCTCCCGGTGGGAGGGAACTACGAGCAGTACTTC,CASSELPVGGNYEQYF
TRBV4-2,.,TRBD2,TRBJ2-5,TGTGCCAGCAGCCAAGATCACGGGGGGGCCAATCGCGTGTGGTACCAAGAGACCCAGTACTTC,CASSQDHGGANRVWYQETQYF
TRBV4-1,.,.,TRBJ2-3,TGCGCCAGCAGCCCATCTTTGTCGGGGACTAGCACAGATACGCAGTATTTT,CASSPSLSGTSTDTQYF
TRBV6-4,.,TRBD2,TRBJ2-5,TGTGCCAGCAGTGAAGTCAGGGAAAGAGCGGGGGCCCGGGAGACCCAGTACTTC,CASSEVRERAGARETQYF
TRBV4-1,.,.,TRBJ1-2,TGCGCCAGCAGCCAACCCCAAACTTATCGCGACTATGGCTACACCTTC,CASSQPQTYRDYGYTF
TRBV10-3,.,.,TRBJ2-5,TGTGCCATCAGTGAACTAGAAGAGACCCAGTACTTC,CAISELEETQYF
TRBV12-1,few,.,TRBJ2-3,TGTGCCAGCAGCTGCTTGGCGGACAGAGCCGTTTCCTCTAGCACAGATACGCAGTATTTT,CASSCLADRAVSSSTDTQYF
TRBV18,once,TRBD1,TRBJ2-1,TGTGCCAGCTCAAATCCGGGACAGGGAGAACATGAGCAGTTCTTC,CASSNPGQGEHEQFF
TRBV28,.,.,TRBJ1-1,TGTGCCAGCAGACCCGGGTCTTTGAACACTGAAGCTTTCTTT,CASRPGSLNTEAFF
TRBV19,.,TRBD1,TRBJ1-2,TGTGCCAGTAGTACCAGGGGGCGTATTGGCTACACCTTC,CASSTRGRIGYTF
TRBV28,.,.,TRBJ1-1,TGTGCCAGCAGTTCCCCCGGGAGTGGGCCCGGCGCTGAAGCTTTCTTT,CASSSPGSGPGAEAFF
TRBV5-5,.,.,TRBJ1-1,TGTGCCAGCAGCTCCGAGACTAGAGTAATGAACACTGAAGCTTTCTTT,CASSSETRVMNTEAFF
TRBV30,.,.,TRBJ1-2,TGTGCCTGGAGTTTAAGGGAGAGTGGCTACACCTTC,CAWSLRESGYTF
TRBV27,.,TRBD2,TRBJ2-7,TGTGCCAGCAGTTTAAGCGGGACCTTCTCCTACGAGCAGTACTTC,CASSLSGTFSYEQYF
TRBV4-1,few,TRBD1,TRBJ1-1,TGCGCCAGCAGCTGGGACAGGATGAACACTGAAGCTTTCTTT,CASSWDRMNTEAFF
TRBV27,.,TRBD1,TRBJ1-5,TGTGCCAGCAGTTTAGTACAGGGGGATCAGCCCCAGCATTTT,CASSLVQGDQPQHF
TRBV9,.,.,TRBJ1-3,TGTGCCAGCAGCGCGGGGGTTGTAGGAAACACCATATATTTT,CASSAGVVGNTIYF
TRBV28,.,.,TRBJ1-4,TGTGCCAGCAGTTTATTCCCGGGCCAGGGTAGGGAAAAACTGTTTTTT,CASSLFPGQGREKLFF
TRBV5-6,medium-sized,TRBD1,TRBJ2-3,TGTGCCAGCAGTGGACCGGGACAGGGGGCAACAGATACGCAGTATTTT,CASSGPGQGATDTQYF
TRBV2,.,.,TRBJ1-2,TGTGCCCTTAACCCAGCTCTTTCCCGTAGGGAGAGTGGCTACACCTTC,CALNPALSRRESGYTF
TRBV10-1,.,.,TRBJ1-1,TGCACCAGCATCGCCCCAGGGGACACTGAAGCTTTCTTT,CTSIAPGDTEAFF
TRBV18,.,.,TRBJ1-6,TGTGCCAGCTCTAACACGTACTATAATTCACCCCTCCACTTT,CASSNTYYNSPLHF
TRBV2,.,.,TRBJ1-1,TGTGCCAGCAGCCCCGGGAGGGGGGGTGACACTGAAGCTTTCTTT,CASSPGRGGDTEAFF
TRBV4-1,.,.,TRBJ2-2,TGCGCCAGCAGCCAAACAATATTCGCCGGGGAGCTGTTTTTT,CASSQTIFAGELFF
TRBV18,.,.,TRBJ1-1,TGTGCCAGCTCACCACCGGGGGGGACTGAAGCTTTCTTT,CASSPPGGTEAFF
TRBV19,.,TRBD1,TRBJ2-1,TGTGCCAGTAGTACAACTGGGACAGGGGGCCTGAATGAGCAGTTCTTC,CASSTTGTGGLNEQFF
TRBV29-1,.,TRBD1,TRBJ2-7,TGCAGCGTTGTCGCCGTCAGGACAGGGGACTACGAGCAGTACTTC,CSVVAVRTGDYEQYF
TRBV6-5,.,.,TRBJ2-1,TGTGCCAGCAGCTACGGGGCCGCGACCTACAATGAGCAGTTCTTC,CASSYGAATYNEQFF
TRBV6-1,.,.,TRBJ1-3,TGTGCCAGCAGTGAGCAAGAAGACAGAGATGGAAACACCATATATTTT,CASSEQEDRDGNTIYF